Listed below are T cell receptor beta chains from one sample, sequenced in a study of T cells after yellow fever vaccination. TCRdb analysed the 5' RACE reads with MiXCR anew, one entry per CDR3 protein. The sample consists of roughly 320,000 distinct CDR3 sequences, approximately 12% of them appearing once. The sequencing used CD4+ T cells sorted from PBMCs, collected 45 days after the yellow fever booster vaccination. These receptors were taken from a man aged 18 to 29 who received the YFV17D yellow fever vaccine. Each CDR3 is given with its conserved first and last residue. The D gene is left open where the match is weak. Clone size appears in some rows only: once, few, many, or a class for an expanded clone.

v_call,j_call,clone_size,d_call,cdr3_nt,cdr3_aa
TRBV7-3,TRBJ1-6,few,TRBD1,TGTGCCAGCAGCCTGGGGCCGGGACAGAATTCACCCCTCCACTTT,CASSLGPGQNSPLHF
TRBV27,TRBJ2-2,.,TRBD2,TGTGCCAGCAGTCCCCCCCCCGCTAGCGGGCTCTCCGGGGAGCTGTTTTTT,CASSPPPASGLSGELFF
TRBV9,TRBJ2-3,.,.,TGTGCCAGCAGCGCCTCAGGATCCTTTGGTACGCAGTATTTT,CASSASGSFGTQYF
TRBV10-3,TRBJ1-1,.,.,TGTGCCATCACCACGGACAGTCAAACTGAAGCTTTCTTT,CAITTDSQTEAFF
TRBV5-6,TRBJ1-5,many,TRBD1,TGTGCCAGCAGCTTGGAAGGGGGCGGGCAGCCCCAGCATTTT,CASSLEGGGQPQHF
TRBV5-1,TRBJ2-7,many,.,TGCGCCAGCAGCTTGGGGAGAACCTACGAGCAGTACTTC,CASSLGRTYEQYF
TRBV5-6,TRBJ2-3,.,.,TGTGCCAGCAGCGTTCAGGGCGCGGCAGATACGCAGTATTTT,CASSVQGAADTQYF
TRBV7-9,TRBJ2-3,few,.,TGTGCCAGCAGCCCCGCACAGTCCTGGGATACGCAGTATTTT,CASSPAQSWDTQYF
TRBV7-2,TRBJ2-7,many,.,TGTGCCAGCAGCTTAGCGGGGGGGCCTTACGAGCAGTACTTC,CASSLAGGPYEQYF
TRBV5-1,TRBJ2-5,.,.,TGCGCCAGCAGCTTGGCCGGCTCTAGAGTTGGGGAGACCCAGTACTTC,CASSLAGSRVGETQYF
TRBV19,TRBJ1-2,few,.,TGTGCCAGTAGTATCTACTTAAGAGGGGATGGCTACACCTTC,CASSIYLRGDGYTF
TRBV5-4,TRBJ2-4,.,TRBD1,TGTGCCAGCAGCCGACAGGGAGTAGCCAAAAACATTCAGTACTTC,CASSRQGVAKNIQYF
TRBV10-3,TRBJ1-2,.,TRBD1,TGTGCCATCCGCGAAGGACAGGGGGCGCGTGGATCCCATGGCTACACCTTC,CAIREGQGARGSHGYTF
TRBV5-1,TRBJ2-2,.,.,TGCGCCAGCAGTCCGGACCGAGTCACCGGGGAGCTGTTTTTT,CASSPDRVTGELFF
TRBV29-1,TRBJ2-5,many,.,TGCAGCGCGGACCCCCAAGAGACCCAGTACTTC,CSADPQETQYF
TRBV28,TRBJ2-5,few,.,TGTGCCAGCGCGCTAGTCCAAGAGACCCAGTACTTC,CASALVQETQYF
TRBV5-5,TRBJ2-3,few,.,TGTGCCAGCAGCTTGTCTGCGAGAACTCACACAGATACGCAGTATTTT,CASSLSARTHTDTQYF
TRBV7-9,TRBJ2-1,.,TRBD1,TGTGCCAGCAGCTCTTCAGGGGGCGGTGAGCAGTTCTTC,CASSSSGGGEQFF
TRBV4-2,TRBJ1-1,.,.,TGTGCCAGCAGCCAACGCGGGTGGGGGTCTGAAGCTTTCTTT,CASSQRGWGSEAFF
TRBV7-8,TRBJ2-1,many,.,TGTGCCAGCAGCTTAGTGGTGGGCCCTAATGAGCAGTTCTTC,CASSLVVGPNEQFF
TRBV7-2,TRBJ2-2,few,TRBD2,TGTGCCAGCAGACTAACCGGGACTAGCGGGGGATCTTCCGGAGAGCTGTTTTTT,CASRLTGTSGGSSGELFF
TRBV7-9,TRBJ1-1,few,.,TGTGCCAGCAGCTTAGGGGGGGGCCCCGGCACTGAAGCTTTCTTT,CASSLGGGPGTEAFF
TRBV7-9,TRBJ2-2,.,.,TGTGCAGCACTGGGGGACACCGGGGAGCTGTTTTTT,CAALGDTGELFF
TRBV9,TRBJ2-5,few,.,TGTGCCAGCAGCGTAAAAGGGATGGAGACCCAGTACTTC,CASSVKGMETQYF
TRBV7-9,TRBJ2-5,few,TRBD1,TGTGCCAGCAGCCTAGGACAGGCTAAAGAGACCCAGTACTTC,CASSLGQAKETQYF